Listed here are 28 T cell receptor beta chains from one sample, sequenced in a study of tumor-infiltrating lymphocytes in primary liver carcinoma. The source material, about 18-31 mg of unsorted bulk tissue, was used to co-extract RNA and DNA. Priming with a constant-region primer yielded TCR beta cDNA from 400 to 550 ng total RNA. Libraries for TCR beta were built through three nested multiplex PCR rounds, which together made up a slightly modified ARM-PCR procedure. The study ran its first two PCR rounds for around 10 cycles each, using TRBV1-TRBV30 forward primers and a C-beta reverse primer. A single record per CDR3 protein comes from TCRdb applying MiXCR to the multiplex PCR reads. The table lists approximately 73,000 distinct CDR3 sequences, 65% to 75% of them singletons, with roughly 13% in the top ten. Sequenced material: liver tumor tissue from sampling region 4. Subset here: tumor region T4, right-lateral pole. The origin of the receptors is a woman in her sixties or seventies with primary liver carcinoma and hepatitis B virus infection.

This clonotype was seen a few times. A read error may produce the germline difference seen at one junction end. V is TRBV5-1 and J is TRBJ1-1; 8 bases map to TRBD1. Germline V gives CDR1 SGHRS, CDR2 YFSETQ. CDR3 size: 15 residues. In nucleotides, the CDR3 is TGCACCAGCAGCTCTGACAGGGGACTGGGGACTGAAGCTTTCTTT. Translated: CTSSSDRGLGTEAFF.

Only one count was recorded for this clonotype. With a much larger clone just one base away, this may be a read error. The rearrangement joins TRBV5-1 to TRBJ2-7; 10 bases fit TRBD2. The germline V gene has CDR1 SGHRS and CDR2 YFSETQ. The length of the CDR3 is 18 residues. V dropped 2 bases and J dropped 5; count of bases not matched to a gene: 16. The CDR3: CASSFGPVTAGGTHEQYF. The CDR3, as DNA: TGCGCCAGCAGCTTTGGGCCCGTGACAGCGGGAGGGACCCACGAGCAGTACTTC.

This clonotype was seen just once. One end of the junction varies from germline; a read error may be responsible. This rearrangement joins TRBV11-3 to TRBJ2-2, with TRBD1 matching over 7 bases. The CDR3 runs 14 residues. Germline V lookup: CDR1 SGHNT, CDR2 YENEEA. This CDR3 is CANRGTRAIGDLFF. The CDR3 DNA follows: TGTGCCAACAGGGGAACTAGGGCGATCGGGGATCTGTTTTTT.

With respect to this clonotype: At one end the junction does not follow the germline gene, possibly because of a read error. The CDR3 spells CDSKGLAGGRERFF. In DNA, the CDR3 is TGTGACAGCAAGGGACTAGCGGGAGGGCGTGAGCGGTTCTTT. The genes are TRBV11-1 and TRBJ2-1, with 16 positions matching TRBD2. The CDR3 has 14 amino acids. From germline, CDR1 is SGHAT and CDR2 FQDESV (reference sequence).

The rearrangement joins TRBV11-2 to TRBJ2-5; the match to TRBD2 covers 9 bases. Germline V lookup: CDR1 SGHAT, CDR2 FQNNGV. The CDR3 runs 14 residues. V shed 11 bases and J 2 bases; nucleotides not matched to a gene: 9. The DNA of the CDR3 is TGTGCCGGGAGCTGGACTAGCGCGCAAGAGACCCAGTACTTC. Translating gives CAGSWTSAQETQYF.

The chain links TRBV18 to TRBJ2-2, with 9 bases matching TRBD1. The CDR3 spans 18 residues. Trimming cost V 3 bases and J 5 bases; bases outside gene matches: 13. Germline-derived CDR1 and CDR2 are KGHSH and LQKENI. Here the CDR3 DNA reads TGTGCCAGCTCACCCTCGGCACAGGGGGCCCCGAGGACCGGGGAGCTGTTTTTT. Its protein product is CASSPSAQGAPRTGELFF.

The chain is built from TRBV11-2 and TRBJ2-2, with 13 bases aligning to TRBD2. CDR1 SGHAT and CDR2 FQNNGV come from the germline V gene. The CDR3 extends over 19 amino acids. The trim removed 5 bases at V and 6 bases at J, leaving 15 bases unmatched. CDR3 in DNA: TGTGCCAGCAGCCCCGACGTCGGGACTAGCGGGATGGGGGCCGGGGAGCTGTTTTTT. Translating gives CASSPDVGTSGMGAGELFF.

This clonotype was counted many times. This chain joins TRBV28 and TRBJ1-2; tentative D call: TRBD1 (6 bases). In germline, CDR1 is MDHEN, CDR2 SYDVKM. V was trimmed by 4 bases and J by 8 bases, leaving 14 bases between them. CDR3 size: 13 residues. The CDR3 bases are TGTGCCAGCAGTTCGGGACACCAAGGGGGCTACACCTTC. This sequence encodes CASSSGHQGGYTF.

CDR3 sequence: CASSEYQEGIEAFF. The CDR3 bases are TGTGCCAGCAGTGAATACCAGGAGGGCATTGAAGCTTTCTTT. This chain connects TRBV6-1 to TRBJ1-1, with D unresolved. The CDR3 is made up of 14 amino acids. Germline V gene sequence: CDR1 MNHNS, CDR2 SASEGT. Deletions cut 2 bases from V and 7 bases from J, with 14 bases between.

The V call is TRBV29-1, the J call TRBJ2-1, with D hard to call. Germline V gene lookup returns CDR1 SQVTM and CDR2 ANQGSEA. This CDR3 spans 12 amino acids. V lost 4 bases, J lost 15 bases, and 19 bases lay in between. The CDR3 reads CSVGLTNSDLFF. The CDR3 region has the DNA TGCAGCGTTGGACTTACGAACAGTGATCTGTTCTTC.

In the case of this clonotype: Germline and junction disagree at one end, which may indicate a read error. V is TRBV6-2 or TRBV6-3 and J is TRBJ1-2; 7 bases are a match to TRBD1. The CDR3 has 15 amino acids. Germline CDR1 MNHEY, CDR2 SVGEGT. CDR3 nucleotide sequence: TGCGCCAGCAGTAAGATCGGACAGGAGATTCTGGGCTACACCTTC. It codes for CASSKIGQEILGYTF.

A word on this clonotype: Sequence at one end of the junction differs from germline and may be a read error. The V call is TRBV7-9, the J call TRBJ2-7; possible D gene TRBD2, 5 bases. The germline CDR1 and CDR2 sequences are SEHNR and FQNEAQ (reference sequence). CDR3 length: 13 amino acids. The CDR3 bases are TGTGTCAGCAGCTTGCCGGGGTCCTACGAGCAGTACTTC. Translation gives CVSSLPGSYEQYF.

In regard to this clonotype: The junction departs from the called germline gene at one end, perhaps through a read error. The chain couples TRBV11-3 to TRBJ2-1; D is possibly TRBD1 or TRBD2 (5 bases each). The V gene's germline CDR1 is SGHNT and CDR2 YENEEA. The CDR3 sequence is 15 residues long. The CDR3 DNA follows: TGTACCAGCAGCTTGGCAGCGGCCGCCCAGGGTGAGCAGTTCTTC. Its translation: CTSSLAAAAQGEQFF.

As for this clonotype: One end of the junction does not line up with germline, which may come from a read error. J is TRBJ1-2 and V is TRBV28; D gene uncertain. This CDR3 has 13 residues. CDR1 is MDHEN and CDR2 is SYDVKM in the germline V gene. The CDR3 bases are TGTGCCAGCAGTTTCGGGCTGCACTATGGGTACACCTTC. Its protein product is CASSFGLHYGYTF.

This clonotype occurred many times. The J gene is TRBJ1-6, the V gene TRBV28; 8 nucleotides agree with TRBD1. The CDR3 covers 14 residues. Germline loops: CDR1 MDHEN, CDR2 SYDVKM. The trim removed 6 bases at V and 7 bases at J, leaving 5 bases unmatched. The CDR3: CASRWDRRNSPLHF. CDR3 sequence (DNA): TGTGCCAGCAGATGGGACAGGAGGAATTCACCCCTCCACTTT.

The chain couples TRBV10-1 to TRBJ2-3; D uncertain. The DNA matches TRBJ1-5 better at its end, which makes the J call doubtful. The CDR3 extends over 14 amino acids. Germline assignment: CDR1 WNHNN and CDR2 SYGVQD (reference sequence). CDR3 nucleotides: TGCGCCAGCAGTGCTGCGGGAGTTGGAGTTACGCAGCATTTT. Translated, it gives CASSAAGVGVTQHF.

By sample share, this clonotype is medium-sized. This chain joins TRBV11-2 and TRBJ2-7, with D unclear. CDR3 size: 16 residues. Trimming removed 1 base from V and 0 bases from J, with 13 bases in between. Germline V gene sequence: CDR1 SGHAT, CDR2 FQNNGV. CDR3 region: CASSLGLVQTSYEQYF. The CDR3 coding sequence is TGTGCCAGCAGCTTAGGGCTAGTTCAAACCTCCTACGAGCAGTACTTC.

The genes are TRBV4-1 and TRBJ1-2; no definite D call. V lost 4 bases to trimming and J lost 5 bases, with 20 bases between them. Per the germline V gene, CDR1 is MGHRA and CDR2 is YSYEKL. The CDR3 covers 16 residues. The CDR3 bases are TGCGCCAGCAGCCGGACGGGGTCCGGAATGGAGTATGGCTACACCTTC. Amino acids: CASSRTGSGMEYGYTF.

The chain is built from TRBV11-2 and TRBJ2-7, with D possibly matching TRBD2 (6 bases). The CDR3 extends over 14 amino acids. CDR1 is SGHAT and CDR2 is FQNNGV in the germline V gene. The CDR3 DNA follows: TGTCTCAGCAGCTTGACTAGTGGGAGTTACGAGCAGTACTTC. It translates to CLSSLTSGSYEQYF.

For this clonotype: Mismatch with germline at one junction end may stem from a read error. V is TRBV29-1 and J is TRBJ2-4; a weak D match, TRBD1 (6 bases). Germline CDR1 SQVTM, CDR2 ANQGSEA. CDR3 length: 13 amino acids. DNA for the CDR3: TGCAGCGTTGAACACAGGGCCCGAAACATCCAGTACTTC. Residues: CSVEHRARNIQYF. Full variable domain (missing parts from reference TRBV29-1 and TRBJ2-4): SAVISQKPSRDICQRGTSLTIQCQVDSQVTMMFWYRQQPGQSLTLIATANQGSEATYESGFVIDKFPISRPNLTFSTLTVSNMSPEDSSIYLCSVEHRARNIQYFGAGTRLSVL.

This clonotype came up many times. The gene calls are TRBV29-1 and TRBJ2-3, with TRBD2 matching 10 bases. Germline CDR1 and CDR2: SQVTM and ANQGSEA. Germline trimming cut 8 bases from V and 4 bases from J; bases unmatched to any gene: 9. This CDR3 comprises 14 residues. The CDR3 bases are TGCAGCACTAAGCTGCTAGCGGGAGCAGATACGCAGTATTTT. This codes for CSTKLLAGADTQYF.

This clonotype appeared once. This chain links TRBV6-9 with TRBJ2-4; the D gene is possibly TRBD2 (5 bases). The CDR3 contains 15 residues. Germline-derived CDR1 and CDR2 are MNHGY and SVAAGI. The DNA for the CDR3 is TGTGTCCGAGAACTAGTGGGAGTACCCAAAAACATTCAGTACTTC. Residues: CVRELVGVPKNIQYF.

This clonotype was counted a single time. Given the absence of the conserved phenylalanine or tryptophan at the CDR3 end, a read error is likely. The rearrangement joins TRBV24-1 to TRBJ2-1; D is possibly TRBD1 (5 bases). V lost 5 bases to trimming and J lost 5 bases, with 12 bases between them. The CDR3 contains 14 residues. The germline gives CDR1 KGHDR, CDR2 SFDVKD. Here the CDR3 reads CATSGAGPDNEQFS. The CDR3 region has the DNA TGTGCCACCAGTGGGGCAGGGCCAGACAATGAGCAGTTCTCC.

This sequence joins TRBV11-3 and TRBJ2-7; 7 bases fit TRBD2. CDR3 length equals 17 residues. The V and J ends lost 5 bases and 13 bases, in that order; junction bases with no gene match: 26. CDR1 and CDR2 (germline): SGHNT, YENEEA. The CDR3 DNA is TGTGCCAGCAGCCAGGACCGAGCGGGATTAGGTACCTACGGACAATACTTC. Translating it yields CASSQDRAGLGTYGQYF.

To note about this clonotype: The junction shows a germline mismatch at one end, possibly a read error. The CDR3 reads CASSPTGTYNEQFF. Here the CDR3 DNA reads TGTGCCAGCTCACCGACAGGGACCTACAACGAGCAGTTCTTC. The rearrangement links TRBV18 to TRBJ2-1; 7 bases are shared with TRBD1. Germline loops: CDR1 KGHSH, CDR2 LQKENI. The CDR3 sequence is 14 residues long.

Comment on this clonotype: Compared with germline, one end of the junction differs, possibly owing to a read error. J is TRBJ2-7 and V is TRBV6-2 or TRBV6-3; 7 nucleotides align to TRBD2. The CDR3 spans 14 residues. The germline gives CDR1 MNHEY, CDR2 SVGEGT. The CDR3 loop reads CASTRESISYEQYF. DNA for the CDR3: TGTGCCAGCACGCGGGAGAGTATCTCCTACGAGCAGTATTTC.

This chain connects TRBV6-5 to TRBJ1-2; possibly TRBD1 for D (5 bases). The germline V gene has CDR1 MNHEY and CDR2 SVGAGI. The ends were cut back, 7 bases at V and 7 bases at J, with 19 bases in the middle. The CDR3 covers 14 residues. For the CDR3, the DNA is TGTGCCAGCATGCAGGACACCGCAGAATTTGGCTACACCTTC. This translates into CASMQDTAEFGYTF.

Turning to this clonotype: This may come from a read error, since a much larger clone is one base off. This CDR3 is missing its conserved last phenylalanine or tryptophan, likely due to a read error. The chain uses TRBV30 and TRBJ2-3; D is undetermined. The CDR3 is 11 residues long. Trimming removed 5 bases at V and 1 base at J, with 4 bases between. Germline CDR1 and CDR2: GTSNPN and SVGIG (reference sequence). CDR3 loop: CAWGGTDTQYL. The CDR3 nucleotides read TGTGCCTGGGGGGGCACAGATACGCAGTATTTG.